The rows below give T cell receptor beta chains drawn from one sample of a study of graft-versus-host responses after intestinal transplantation. Measured with immunoSEQ multiplex PCR; TCRdb has only the in-frame clones, and not every one. The table lists over 65,000 clones, 92% of them singletons. Sample: PBMCs, taken 98 days after intestinal transplantation. All receptors derive from a human patient who received an intestinal transplant, so some T cells may come from the graft donor. CDR3s include the opening cysteine and the closing phenylalanine or tryptophan. The D gene is left open where the match is weak. Clone size is shown for a subset of rows, as once, few, many or a class of expanded clone.

clone_size,d_call,j_call,v_call,cdr3_aa,cdr3_nt
NA,NA,TRBJ2-3,TRBV7-3,CASSLTNTDTQYF,TGTGCCAGCAGCTTAACTAACACAGATACGCAGTATTTT
NA,TRBD2,TRBJ2-7,TRBV27,CASSYTSGSSYEQYF,TGTGCCAGCAGTTACACTAGCGGGAGCTCCTACGAGCAGTACTTC
few,NA,TRBJ1-3,TRBV28,CASSSLDILNTIYF,TGTGCCAGCAGTTCTCTGGACATTTTAAACACCATATATTTT
NA,NA,TRBJ2-1,TRBV7-2,CASSLEVGGPGEQFF,TGTGCCAGCAGCTTAGAAGTGGGGGGGCCGGGTGAGCAGTTCTTC
NA,TRBD2,TRBJ2-1,TRBV9,CASSVSGGPYEQFF,TGTGCCAGCAGCGTATCGGGGGGGCCTTATGAGCAGTTCTTC
NA,TRBD1,TRBJ1-1,TRBV18,CASSPRTGDSFF,TGTGCCAGCTCACCGCGGACAGGGGATTCTTTCTTT
NA,TRBD1,TRBJ1-4,TRBV28,CASIGQGATNEKLFF,TGTGCCAGCATTGGACAGGGGGCGACTAATGAAAAACTGTTTTTT
NA,NA,TRBJ2-5,TRBV7-9,CASSLGWGVSAETQYF,TGTGCCAGCAGCTTAGGGTGGGGGGTCAGCGCGGAGACCCAGTACTTC
NA,TRBD2,TRBJ2-3,TRBV15,CATSIPTSGRTQYF,TGTGCCACCAGCATACCCACTAGCGGGAGAACGCAGTATTTT
NA,NA,TRBJ2-1,TRBV28,CASSFSPGNNEQFF,TGTGCCAGCAGTTTTAGTCCAGGTAACAATGAGCAGTTCTTC
NA,NA,TRBJ1-6,TRBV5-4,CASSFRQSYNSPLHF,TGTGCCAGCAGCTTTAGACAGAGCTATAATTCACCCCTCCACTTT
NA,TRBD2,TRBJ2-3,TRBV18,CASSPLGTSGSFADTQYF,TGTGCCAGCTCACCACTAGGGACTAGCGGGAGTTTCGCAGATACGCAGTATTTT
NA,NA,TRBJ1-2,TRBV4-1,CASSQEPGTVYGYTF,TGCGCCAGCAGCCAAGAACCGGGTACGGTCTATGGCTACACCTTC
NA,NA,TRBJ2-7,TRBV6-1,CASSDEAYEQYF,TGTGCCAGCAGTGACGAGGCCTACGAGCAGTACTTC
NA,TRBD1,TRBJ2-7,TRBV7-9,CASSSLGVRQGAYEQYF,TGTGCCAGCAGCTCCCTCGGTGTTCGACAGGGGGCTTACGAGCAGTACTTC
NA,TRBD1,TRBJ1-1,TRBV28,CASSPRGLNTEAFF,TGTGCCAGCAGTCCCAGGGGGTTGAACACTGAAGCTTTCTTT
NA,TRBD1,TRBJ1-1,TRBV19,CASSKGTGRTEAFF,TGTGCCAGTAGTAAAGGGACAGGGCGAACTGAAGCTTTCTTT
NA,NA,TRBJ2-1,TRBV29-1,CSVEDLRGLFF,TGCAGCGTTGAAGATCTTAGGGGGTTATTCTTC
few,NA,TRBJ1-5,TRBV6-1,CASSRGQSNQPQHF,TGTGCCAGCAGCAGAGGACAAAGCAATCAGCCCCAGCATTTT
NA,TRBD2,TRBJ2-7,TRBV6-8,CASSRVAGGPEEQYF,TGTGCCAGCAGTAGAGTAGCGGGAGGGCCGGAAGAGCAGTACTTC
NA,TRBD1,TRBJ1-1,TRBV6-5,CASRHGQETEAFF,TGTGCCAGCAGACACGGACAGGAGACTGAAGCTTTCTTT
NA,TRBD1,TRBJ2-7,TRBV19,CASAGTGRHEQYF,TGTGCCAGCGCCGGGACAGGGAGGCACGAGCAGTACTTC
NA,NA,TRBJ2-7,TRBV6-5,CASSVHEQYF,TGTGCCAGCAGTGTCCACGAGCAGTACTTC
NA,NA,TRBJ2-1,TRBV5-1,CASSLALQPSSYNEQFF,TGCGCCAGCAGCTTGGCCTTACAACCTAGCTCCTACAATGAGCAGTTCTTC
NA,NA,TRBJ1-2,TRBV28,CASSFLLAYGYTF,TGTGCCAGCAGCTTCCTCCTAGCCTATGGCTACACCTTC
NA,TRBD1,TRBJ1-6,TRBV6-1,CASSPPGQGHSPLHF,TGTGCCAGCAGTCCCCCGGGACAGGGGCATTCACCCCTCCACTTT
NA,NA,TRBJ2-3,TRBV18,CASSPSSDGLTDTQYF,TGTGCCAGCTCACCATCATCGGACGGCCTCACAGATACGCAGTATTTT
NA,NA,TRBJ2-7,TRBV6-1,CASSFRSGVYEQYF,TGTGCCAGCAGCTTCCGTAGCGGAGTATACGAGCAGTACTTC
NA,TRBD1,TRBJ1-6,TRBV6-5,CASRNQGARNSPLHF,TGTGCCAGCAGAAATCAGGGGGCGCGTAATTCACCCCTCCACTTT